Sequencing of this TCR beta chain was carried out in a study of blood T cell repertoires in COVID-19 (dated by TCRdb to about 2020). With regard to the full study: Samples covering the acute and convalescent phases of COVID-19 were provided by collaborators in the United States, Italy and Spain. The prospective study material was composed of cDNA or gDNA derived from T cells, B-cell-depleted T cells, or PBMCs. Subjects who had been exposed to COVID-19, were actively infected with it, or had recovered from it provided the deeply sampled blood TCRbeta repertoires that made up the dataset. The repertoires were made available in a free public database intended to serve as a resource for research on the immune response to SARS-CoV-2. The samples were drawn from two sources: the first 160 participants of the ongoing ImmuneRACE study, and 1,254 subjects contributed by 6 global collaborators. The sample metadata nearly always contained a de-identified subject ID, COVID-19 status, age in years and sex. Where available, HLA class I and class II types were obtained from metadata supplied by the sample provider rather than from assay-based typing.

Looking up the germline V gene yields CDR1 ENHRY and CDR2 SYGVKD. CDR3 length: 14 amino acids, cysteine to phenylalanine. CDR3 DNA only is kept here, 42 bases in frame from base 1. Unmatched junction bases come to 12, with V trimmed by 10 bases and J by 5 bases. The study at large found these results: The amount of clinical and demographic metadata varied by source and participant and was provided uncurated.

As to this clone: This clone's antigen is unknown. The sample holds no much larger clone one base away, and base qualities are not on file.

Whole blood was collected in K2EDTA tubes by collaborating institutions according to the institutions' own protocols. For TCRbeta analysis, collaborators shipped samples as frozen whole blood, isolated PBMCs, or DNA extracted from either of those sample types. TCRbeta CDR3 regions were amplified from genomic DNA by means of the immunoSEQ Assay, a bias-controlled multiplex PCR. The published analysis was carried out like this. The number of nucleated cells in each sample was estimated by amplification of reference gene primers within the assay. To quantify the absolute abundance of each unique TCRbeta CDR3 rearrangement, sequence reads were collapsed and filtered. For each sample, productive Simpson clonality was calculated as the square root of Simpson's diversity index over productive rearrangements. Not all clones reach the TCRdb copy of this immuneACCESS table, which keeps in-frame sequences only. Checked studies attribute under half of the gap to unresolved V genes and leave the rest unexplained. Clone size and V and J calls were adopted from that table, with D and trimming inferred from the DNA. This sample gives 120,000 or so clones in total; over 55% of them show up just once. 2% to 2.5% of the sample comes from the top ten.

The sequencing sample was made of peripheral blood. This sequence uses TRBV10-3 and TRBJ2-7, with TRBD1 matching 9 junction bases. The clonotype comes from a woman in her sixties or seventies with acute or convalescent COVID-19. The nucleotides are TGTGCCAGCTCGACTCGGACAGGGGTCCACGAGCAGTACTTC. Its product reads: CASSTRTGVHEQYF.